This T cell receptor beta chain was identified during a study of cytomegalovirus exposure and HLA in healthy donors. The donors comprised healthy bone marrow donors. Study-wide results and caveats: Later work associated fewer than 20,000 TCR beta sequences with HLA alleles at 0.05 false discovery rate. As a later analysis showed, several of the most significant clusters appeared to be linked to common viral pathogens.

CDR3 size: 14 residues. V lost 5 bases, J lost 2 bases, and 5 bases stayed unmatched. The germline V gene encodes CDR1 MNHEY and CDR2 SMNVEV (reference sequence). PCR used 60 Vbeta primers and 13 Jbeta primers. TCRdb's table, derived via immunoSEQ multiplex PCR, lists solely in-frame clones and lacks some. The profile shows roughly 120,000 clones, around 70% of them singletons. This clone occurred once. The target antigen is unknown. Material: PBMCs. The sequence derives from a woman aged 18-30 years in good health and CMV-seronegative. The chain employs TRBV27 and TRBJ1-1; TRBD1 aligns across 7 bases. For the CDR3, the DNA is TGTGCCAGCAGTCTATACAGGGGTAACACTGAAGCTTTCTTT. Translating gives CASSLYRGNTEAFF.